A selection of T cell receptor beta chains follows, all from one sample in a study of blood T cell repertoires in COVID-19. The assay was immunoSEQ multiplex PCR, and TCRdb's table has in-frame clones only and misses some. The sample consists of about 190,000 clones, about 81% of them appearing once. Sequenced input: peripheral blood. These receptors all come from a woman of 80 years or more with COVID-19, enrolled during active disease. CDR3s include the opening cysteine and the closing phenylalanine or tryptophan. The order of the fields is CDR3 DNA, CDR3 protein, D gene, clone size, V gene, J gene. D genes are given only for firm matches. Clone size is given for some rows only: seen once, a few or many times, or a class if the clone is expanded.

TGTGCCACCGGGAAAAGCCCTAGCGACGATGAGCAGTTCTTC	CATGKSPSDDEQFF	NA	NA	TRBV24-1	TRBJ2-1
TGTGCCAGCAGTAAGTGGGGCGATGAGCAGTTCTTC	CASSKWGDEQFF	NA	few	TRBV2	TRBJ2-1
TGTGCCAGCACACACGTAGAGACAGGGAGGGAGACCCAGTACTTC	CASTHVETGRETQYF	NA	NA	TRBV6-6	TRBJ2-5
TGCAGCGCCAGGGACTTCACAGATACGCAGTATTTT	CSARDFTDTQYF	NA	NA	TRBV29-1	TRBJ2-3
TGTGCCAGCAGTAACAGGGCTACTGAAGCTTTCTTT	CASSNRATEAFF	NA	NA	TRBV27	TRBJ1-1
TGTGCCAGCAGTTCCGAACTAGCGGCCCTCCTCCCCCAGTACTTC	CASSSELAALLPQYF	TRBD2	NA	TRBV5-5	TRBJ2-5
TGTGCCAGCAGCCTGATGCGGGCGGCCACCGGGGAGCTGTTTTTT	CASSLMRAATGELFF	NA	NA	TRBV14	TRBJ2-2
TGTGCCAGCAGCCCAACCTTGGGAGGGGGGCTGGGATACAATGAGCAGTTCTTC	CASSPTLGGGLGYNEQFF	NA	once	TRBV7-9	TRBJ2-1
TGTGCCAGCTCTCCTAGTAGCATAACAGGCACTGAAGCTTTCTTT	CASSPSSITGTEAFF	NA	NA	TRBV18	TRBJ1-1
TGTGCCAGCAGCCTCTTTCTCCTCTACGAGCAGTACTTC	CASSLFLLYEQYF	NA	NA	TRBV12-3/TRBV12-4	TRBJ2-7
TGTGCCAGCAGCTTAGATTGGGAAGGGGGGGCCTACGAGCAGTACTTC	CASSLDWEGGAYEQYF	NA	once	TRBV11-2	TRBJ2-7
TGCGCCAGCAGCCAATGGACAGGGGCCAATCAGCCCCAGCATTTT	CASSQWTGANQPQHF	TRBD1	many	TRBV4-3	TRBJ1-5
TGTGCCAGCAGTCCCGCCGTGGAGAGACCCCAGTACTTC	CASSPAVERPQYF	NA	NA	TRBV28	TRBJ2-5
TGTGCCAGCAGCCCACAGGGTACGGCCGGGGAGCTGTTTTTT	CASSPQGTAGELFF	NA	NA	TRBV2	TRBJ2-2
TGTGCCAGCACCCCGGGGACAGGGTTAATCTACAATGAGCAGTTCTTC	CASTPGTGLIYNEQFF	TRBD1	NA	TRBV7-2	TRBJ2-1
TGTGCCAGTTCTACCCAGGGGTCCTACGAGCAGTACTTC	CASSTQGSYEQYF	NA	NA	TRBV19	TRBJ2-7
TGTGCCAGCAGCTTACAGGGGGCGAGGGAGACCCAGTACTTC	CASSLQGARETQYF	TRBD1	NA	TRBV5-6	TRBJ2-5
TGCGCCAGCAGCCAAGATGGGGGGGCGACTAATGAAAAACTGTTTTTT	CASSQDGGATNEKLFF	NA	NA	TRBV4-3	TRBJ1-4